The clone carrying this T cell receptor beta chain has only one observation. The protocol was immunoSEQ multiplex PCR, while the TCRdb copy is restricted to in-frame clones and leaves out a portion. Of 300,000 or so clones in the sample, about 82% were seen once. This entry comes from a study of blood T cell repertoires in COVID-19. Study context: Italy, Spain and the United States were the sources of the convalescent and acute COVID-19 samples.

This TCR came from a woman between 45 and 60 years old with active or convalescent COVID-19. Sequenced sample: peripheral blood.

The CDR3 DNA follows: TGTGCCAGCAGTTCAAGACTAGCGGGAGGCTACAATGAGCAGTTCTTC. Amino acid sequence: CASSSRLAGGYNEQFF. This rearrangement joins TRBV27 to TRBJ2-1, with 13 bases lining up with TRBD2. Losses at the gene ends were 4 bases for V and 3 bases for J; bases not matched to a gene: 3. This CDR3 contains 16 residues. In germline, CDR1 is MNHEY, CDR2 SMNVEV (reference sequence).